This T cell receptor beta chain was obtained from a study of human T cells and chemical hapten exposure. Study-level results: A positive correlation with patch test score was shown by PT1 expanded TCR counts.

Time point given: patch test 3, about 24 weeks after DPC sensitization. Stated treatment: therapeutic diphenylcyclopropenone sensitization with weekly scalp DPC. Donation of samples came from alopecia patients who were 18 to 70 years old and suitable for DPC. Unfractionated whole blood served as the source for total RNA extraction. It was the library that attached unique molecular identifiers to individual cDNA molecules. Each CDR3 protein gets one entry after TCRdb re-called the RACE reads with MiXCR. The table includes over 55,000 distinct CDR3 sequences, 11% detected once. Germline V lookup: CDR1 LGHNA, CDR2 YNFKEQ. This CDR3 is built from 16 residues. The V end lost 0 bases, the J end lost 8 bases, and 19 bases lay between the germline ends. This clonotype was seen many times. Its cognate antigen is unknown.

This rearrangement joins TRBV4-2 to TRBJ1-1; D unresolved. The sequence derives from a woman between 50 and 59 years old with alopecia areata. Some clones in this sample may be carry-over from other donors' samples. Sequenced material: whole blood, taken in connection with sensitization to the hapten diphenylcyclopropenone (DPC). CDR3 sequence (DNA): TGTGCCAGCAGCCAAGAAAGGTCTTCGGGATGGGCCGAAGCTTTCTTT. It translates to CASSQERSSGWAEAFF.